The entry below gives a single T cell receptor beta chain sequence along with its context. Antigen specificity is unknown. The germline gives CDR1 MNHEY, CDR2 SVGAGI. V lost 6 bases and J lost 4, with 10 bases in between. The CDR3 contains 13 residues. The sample originates from a study of PD-1 blockade in mismatch repair-deficient tumors. Broader study findings: Tumor-resident clones, often absent from pretreatment blood, expanded after pembrolizumab and then contracted.

The assay was immunoSEQ multiplex PCR, and TCRdb's table has in-frame clones only and misses some. The table records around 100,000 clones, 82% of them present only once. This specimen consisted of peripheral blood, obtained 36 weeks after starting pembrolizumab. V is TRBV6-5 and J is TRBJ1-3; possible D gene TRBD1, 6 bases. This receptor was identified in an adult with mismatch repair-deficient cancer. The CDR3 reads CASRQGTGNTIYF. The CDR3 bases are TGTGCCAGCAGACAGGGCACGGGAAACACCATATATTTT.